These 24 T cell receptor beta chains were all obtained from the same sample, sequenced in a study of identifying expanded T cells in peripheral blood. TCRdb keeps only in-frame clones here, not all; method: immunoSEQ multiplex PCR. The data hold approximately 90,000 clones, with 70% to 90% observed a single time. What was sequenced was blood. These TCRs come from a person aged 18 to 75 in good health.

The chain is built from TRBV7-2 and TRBJ2-6; maybe TRBD2 (5 bases). The CDR3 has 14 amino acids. Germline V lookup: CDR1 SGHTA, CDR2 FQGNSA. V gave up 3 bases and J gave up 4 bases, with 7 bases separating them. The CDR3 bases are TGTGCCAGCAGCTTCGAGCGGGGGGCCAACGTCCTGACTTTC. It specifies CASSFERGANVLTF.

A few counts support this clone. The chain combines TRBV5-6 with TRBJ1-1; weak D call: TRBD1 (5 bases). V was trimmed by 3 bases and J by 4 bases, leaving 22 bases between them. This CDR3 is 17 amino acids long. In germline, CDR1 is SGHDT, CDR2 YYEEEE. CDR3 DNA sequence: TGTGCCAGCAGCTCTCGGGGAGGGGTTCGGTTAATCACTGAAGCTTTCTTT. It specifies CASSSRGGVRLITEAFF.

J is TRBJ1-1 and V is TRBV18; D gene ambiguous. This CDR3 is built from 14 residues. V lost 2 bases and J 3 bases, leaving 10 bases between the germline ends. The germline V gene encodes CDR1 KGHSH and CDR2 LQKENI. Written as DNA, the CDR3 is TGTGCCAGCTCACCATTCGGCTTTGACACTGAAGCTTTCTTT. Residues: CASSPFGFDTEAFF.

The sample holds one count of this clone. This chain uses TRBV5-6 with TRBJ2-5; the match to TRBD1 covers 7 bases. The CDR3 covers 14 residues. Germline CDR1 reads SGHDT; CDR2 reads YYEEEE. V was pared by 4 bases and J by 2 bases, with 5 bases of the junction left unmatched. CDR3 loop: CASSRQGGQETQYF. The CDR3 nucleotides read TGTGCCAGCAGCCGACAGGGTGGTCAAGAGACCCAGTACTTC.

The chain uses TRBV30 and TRBJ1-3; D call uncertain. The germline CDR1 and CDR2 sequences are GTSNPN and SVGIG (reference sequence). This CDR3 is built from 12 residues. Trimming shortened V by 3 bases and J by 4 bases, and 7 bases separated the two germline ends. The DNA of the CDR3 is TGTGCCTGGAGCCCCCGCGGAAACACCATATATTTT. It encodes CAWSPRGNTIYF.

The gene calls are TRBV18 and TRBJ2-5, with D maybe TRBD1 (6 bases). The CDR3 totals 15 residues. Trimming pared 4 bases from V and 5 bases from J, leaving 17 bases between. Germline V gene lookup returns CDR1 KGHSH and CDR2 LQKENI. CDR3 protein: CASSRDAGAGETQYF. CDR3 DNA sequence: TGTGCCAGCTCACGTGATGCAGGGGCTGGGGAGACCCAGTACTTC.

The chain uses TRBV6-1 and TRBJ1-6; weak D call: TRBD1 (6 bases). V lost 3 bases, J lost 10 bases, and 13 bases lay in between. The CDR3 is 14 amino acids. CDR1 is MNHNS and CDR2 is SASEGT in the germline V gene. The CDR3 sequence is CASSEAGARSPLHF. In DNA form, the CDR3 reads TGTGCCAGCAGTGAGGCAGGGGCCAGGTCACCCCTCCACTTT.

V and J are TRBV6-5 and TRBJ1-6, with TRBD1 matching over 8 bases. V was clipped by 0 bases and J by 7 bases; unmatched bases: 5. Germline values: CDR1 MNHEY, CDR2 SVGAGI. The CDR3 has 16 residues. CDR3 region: CASSYSNQGANSPLHF. CDR3 bases: TGTGCCAGCAGTTACTCGAACCAGGGGGCGAATTCACCCCTCCACTTT.

V gene TRBV7-8 combines with J gene TRBJ1-1; D call uncertain. The length of the CDR3 is 15 residues. Trimming left V 1 base short and J 11 bases short, with 20 bases between. Germline V CDR1 and CDR2: SGHVS, FQNEAQ. CDR3 nucleotide sequence: TGTGCCAGCAGCTTAGATTTACAGCCAGAGAGTAGGGCTTTCTTT. Translating it yields CASSLDLQPESRAFF.

This clone was seen a single time. The chain couples TRBV4-1 to TRBJ2-7; the D gene is possibly TRBD1 (6 bases). The CDR3 is 16 amino acids. CDR1 MGHRA and CDR2 YSYEKL come from the germline V gene. Trimming removed 4 bases from V and 4 bases from J, with 20 bases in between. The CDR3 is CASSRTGDTRTYEQYF. The CDR3 bases are TGCGCCAGCAGCCGCACCGGGGACACACGTACGTACGAGCAGTACTTC.

This rearrangement joins TRBV7-2 to TRBJ1-2; D is perhaps TRBD1 (5 bases). V lost 3 bases to trimming and J lost 2 bases, with 13 bases between them. The CDR3 loop spans 15 amino acids. Germline V lookup: CDR1 SGHTA, CDR2 FQGNSA. The CDR3 DNA reads as TGTGCCAGCAGCTTGGATACAGGCCTCAACTATGGCTACACCTTC. It yields the protein CASSLDTGLNYGYTF.

This chain joins TRBV11-3 and TRBJ1-1; tentatively, D is TRBD1 (5 bases). The CDR3 consists of 17 residues. Germline loops: CDR1 SGHNT, CDR2 YENEEA. V dropped 0 bases and J dropped 0 bases, with 14 bases sitting between them. Written as DNA, the CDR3 is TGTGCCAGCAGCTTAGAACAATGGGGACCGATGAACACTGAAGCTTTCTTT. Encoded protein: CASSLEQWGPMNTEAFF.

The chain is built from TRBV4-1 and TRBJ2-2; 7 bases align to TRBD2. The CDR3 contains 15 residues. Trimming took 3 bases from V and 4 from J; bases not matched to a gene: 5. CDR1 and CDR2 from the germline V gene are MGHRA and YSYEKL. This chain's CDR3 is CASSQAGTTTGELFF. The DNA of the CDR3 is TGCGCCAGCAGCCAGGCCGGGACTACCACCGGGGAGCTGTTTTTT.

The chain is built from TRBV7-2 and TRBJ2-1, with TRBD1 identical over 8 bases. The J segment lost 8 bases and the V segment lost 5 bases, leaving 8 bases of the junction unmatched. There are 14 residues in the CDR3. CDR1 and CDR2 from the germline V gene are SGHTA and FQGNSA. For the CDR3, the DNA is TGTGCCAGCAGCGATCAGGGGGCCTGGGATGAGCAGTTCTTC. It specifies CASSDQGAWDEQFF.

The V gene is TRBV7-2, the J gene TRBJ1-2; D is unresolved. Trimming pared 4 bases from V and 1 base from J, leaving 13 bases between. Germline V gene data show CDR1 as SGHTA and CDR2 as FQGNSA. The CDR3 is 15 amino acids. CDR3: CASSSLAGGNYGYTF. As DNA, the CDR3 is TGTGCCAGCAGCTCCCTGGCCGGTGGTAACTATGGCTACACCTTC.

The CDR3 DNA follows: TGCGCCAGCAGCCCGACGGGACTGACCAGCTCCTATAATTCACCCCTCCACTTT. Translation: CASSPTGLTSSYNSPLHF. V and J are TRBV5-1 and TRBJ1-6; a possible D gene is TRBD1 (5 bases). Looked up from germline, CDR1 is SGHRS and CDR2 is YFSETQ. The CDR3 runs 18 residues. Trimming removed 4 bases from V and 0 bases from J, with 17 bases in between.

This chain links TRBV5-5 with TRBJ2-1, with TRBD1 as a possible D gene (5 bases). Looked up from germline, CDR1 is SGHKS and CDR2 is YYEKEE (reference sequence). This CDR3 has 13 residues. Trimming stripped 2 bases from V and 8 bases from J, with 11 bases between. Written as DNA, the CDR3 is TGTGCCAGCAGCTTCGGAAGGGGCGATGAGCAGTTCTTC. Its protein product is CASSFGRGDEQFF.

V usage is TRBV5-5 and J usage is TRBJ1-1; D is unresolved. The germline gives CDR1 SGHKS, CDR2 YYEKEE (reference sequence). Trimming stripped 0 bases from V and 7 bases from J, with 7 bases between. The CDR3 consists of 12 residues. The DNA of the CDR3 is TGTGCCAGCAGCTTGGCTGGTTATGAAGCTTTCTTT. Translating it yields CASSLAGYEAFF.

J is TRBJ2-1 and V is TRBV2; D possibly corresponds to TRBD1 (6 bases). CDR1 SNHLY and CDR2 FYNNEI come from the germline V gene. V gave up 6 bases and J gave up 7 bases, with 19 bases separating them. The CDR3 is 15 amino acids. CDR3 coding DNA: TGTGCCAGCAGCGCAATTACGGACAGACCTAATGAGCAGTTCTTC. Translating gives CASSAITDRPNEQFF. The whole variable domain, filled in from reference TRBV2 and TRBJ2-1, reads EPEVTQTPSHQVTQMGQEVILRCVPISNHLYFYWYRQILGQKVEFLVSFYNNEISEKSEIFDDQFSVERPDGSNFTLKIRSTKLEDSAMYFCASSAITDRPNEQFFGPGTRLTVL.

The J gene is TRBJ1-1, the V gene TRBV15; D unclear. V was clipped by 0 bases and J by 0 bases, with 2 bases between them. The germline V gene has CDR1 LNHNV and CDR2 YYDKDF (reference sequence). The CDR3 is 13 residues long. The CDR3 DNA is TGTGCCACCAGCAGAGAACTGAACACTGAAGCTTTCTTT. Its protein product is CATSRELNTEAFF.

This sequence joins TRBV7-9 and TRBJ1-2; D is unresolved. The V gene lost 1 base and the J gene lost 8 bases, with 11 bases spanning the gap. The CDR3 is made up of 13 amino acids. Germline assignment: CDR1 SEHNR and CDR2 FQNEAQ (reference sequence). The CDR3 sequence is CASSLVEGIGYTF. CDR3 bases: TGTGCCAGCAGCTTAGTTGAGGGAATAGGCTACACCTTC.

This chain links TRBV2 with TRBJ2-3, with D maybe TRBD2 (5 bases). Germline V gene data show CDR1 as SNHLY and CDR2 as FYNNEI. V lost 6 bases, J lost 0 bases, and 10 bases lay in between. CDR3 length equals 14 residues. The CDR3 bases are TGTGCCAGCAGCGGACTCACTAGCACAGATACGCAGTATTTT. Translated, it gives CASSGLTSTDTQYF.

V gene TRBV19 combines with J gene TRBJ2-3, with 8 bases matching TRBD1. This CDR3 comprises 17 residues. Looked up from germline, CDR1 is LNHDA and CDR2 is SQIVND (reference sequence). The V and J ends lost 9 bases and 2 bases, in that order; junction bases with no gene match: 16. The CDR3 DNA reads as TGTGCCAGCTCGGACAGGGCCTCCCGCCTTCTCACAGATACGCAGTATTTT. This translates into CASSDRASRLLTDTQYF.

The V and J genes are TRBV6-6 and TRBJ1-1, with D perhaps TRBD1 (5 bases). The CDR3 extends over 13 amino acids. In germline, CDR1 is MNHNY, CDR2 SVGAGI (reference sequence). V lost 6 bases and J lost 4, with 12 bases in between. The CDR3 DNA follows: TGTGCCAGCAGCTTACAGGACGGCACTGAAGCTTTCTTT. Its protein product is CASSLQDGTEAFF.